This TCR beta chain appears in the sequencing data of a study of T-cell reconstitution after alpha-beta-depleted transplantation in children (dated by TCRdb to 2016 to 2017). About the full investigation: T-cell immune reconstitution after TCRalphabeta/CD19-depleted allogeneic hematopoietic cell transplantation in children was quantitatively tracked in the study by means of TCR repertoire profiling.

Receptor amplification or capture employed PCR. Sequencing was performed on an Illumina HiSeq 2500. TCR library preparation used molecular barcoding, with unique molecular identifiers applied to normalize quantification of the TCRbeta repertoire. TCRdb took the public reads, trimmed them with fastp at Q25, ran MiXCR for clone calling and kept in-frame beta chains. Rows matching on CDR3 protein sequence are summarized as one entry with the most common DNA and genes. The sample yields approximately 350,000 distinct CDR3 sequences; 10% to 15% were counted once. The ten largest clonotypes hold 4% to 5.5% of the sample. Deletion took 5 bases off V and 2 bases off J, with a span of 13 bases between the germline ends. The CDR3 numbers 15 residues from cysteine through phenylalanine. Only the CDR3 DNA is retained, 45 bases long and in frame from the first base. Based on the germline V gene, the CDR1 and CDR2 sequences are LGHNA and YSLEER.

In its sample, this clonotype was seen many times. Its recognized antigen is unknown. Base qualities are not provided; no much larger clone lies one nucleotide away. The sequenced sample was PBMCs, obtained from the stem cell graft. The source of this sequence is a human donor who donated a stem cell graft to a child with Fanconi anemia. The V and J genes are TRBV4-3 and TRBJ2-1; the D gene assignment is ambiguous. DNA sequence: TGCGCCAGCAGCTCAGTACGGAACCCCTACAATGAGCAGTTCTTC. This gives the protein CASSSVRNPYNEQFF.